Listed here are 12 T cell receptor beta chains from one sample, sequenced in a study of T cells in Graves' hyperthyroidism and ophthalmopathy. The CDR3 regions of TCR beta were amplified from RNA transcripts. HTBI primers were used for first-round RT-PCR of the TCR CDR3. TCRdb ran MiXCR on the multiplex PCR reads and lists one entry per CDR3 protein. The sample lists about 560,000 distinct CDR3 sequences, around 17% occurring once. What was sequenced was blood. The receptors originated from a woman aged 18-35 years with Graves' hyperthyroidism.

CDR3 sequence: CASSLATQNTGELFF. In DNA form, the CDR3 reads TGTGCCAGCAGTTTAGCAACACAGAACACCGGGGAGCTGTTTTTT. The chain has TRBV12-3 or TRBV12-4 and TRBJ2-2, with D unresolved. This CDR3 contains 15 residues. Trimming pared 0 bases from V and 1 base from J, leaving 6 bases between.

The gene calls are TRBV20-1 and TRBJ1-5; a weak D match, TRBD1 (5 bases). V lost 5 bases to trimming and J lost 1 base, with 9 bases between them. The CDR3 runs 13 residues. Germline V gene lookup returns CDR1 DFQATT and CDR2 SNEGSKA (reference sequence). CDR3 in amino acids: CSAPRQSNQPQHF. For the CDR3, the DNA is TGCAGTGCTCCTCGACAGAGCAATCAGCCCCAGCATTTT.

This clonotype has a count of ten or more. J is TRBJ2-1 and V is TRBV7-9; TRBD1 matches at 8 bases. V was pared by 5 bases and J by 5 bases, with 11 bases of the junction left unmatched. Germline V gene sequence: CDR1 SEHNR, CDR2 FQNEAQ (reference sequence). This CDR3 region has 16 residues. The CDR3 loop is CASSAPELDRDNEQFF. The CDR3 nucleotides are TGTGCCAGCAGCGCACCCGAACTGGACAGGGACAATGAGCAGTTCTTC.

Comments on this clonotype: A much larger clone lies one base from this, so it may be a read error. This rearrangement joins TRBV20-1 to TRBJ2-7, with 12 bases matching TRBD2. The trim removed 0 bases at V and 7 bases at J, leaving 7 bases unmatched. Per the germline V gene, CDR1 is DFQATT and CDR2 is SNEGSKA (reference sequence). The CDR3 loop spans 15 amino acids. CDR3 region: CSARDWTSGAGEQYF. The CDR3 DNA reads TGCAGTGCTAGAGATTGGACTAGCGGGGCGGGTGAGCAGTACTTC.

This clonotype was observed many times. The chain combines TRBV12-3 or TRBV12-4 with TRBJ2-4; 7 bases fit TRBD1. J gave up 3 bases and V 6 bases, and 5 bases lay outside the gene matches. The CDR3 contains 14 residues. The DNA of the CDR3 is TGTGCCAGCAGCCCAGACAGGGTCAAAAACATTCAGTACTTC. This encodes CASSPDRVKNIQYF.

The chain joins TRBV9 to TRBJ2-1, with 8 bases fitting TRBD1. CDR1 SGDLS and CDR2 YYNGEE come from the germline V gene. With 4 bases clipped from V and 6 bases from J, the junction kept 15 bases outside the gene matches. The CDR3 consists of 17 residues. CDR3 bases: TGTGCCAGCAGCACCCATGGGACAGGCGTAGGTAGCAATGAGCAGTTCTTC. As protein: CASSTHGTGVGSNEQFF. The full variable domain, in which reference TRBV9 and TRBJ2-1 provide the parts outside the CDR3, is DSGVTQTPKHLITATGQRVTLRCSPRSGDLSVYWYQQSLDQGLQFLIQYYNGEERAKGNILERFSAQQFPDLHSELNLSSLELGDSALYFCASSTHGTGVGSNEQFFGPGTRLTVL.

This rearrangement joins TRBV28 to TRBJ2-3; TRBD1 aligns across 7 bases. The V gene's germline CDR1 is MDHEN and CDR2 SYDVKM. Trimming cost V 2 bases and J 8 bases; bases outside gene matches: 10. The CDR3 is 15 residues long. In nucleotides, the CDR3 is TGTGCCAGCAGTTTAACCGGGACAGCGCGGGTTACGCAGTATTTT. Protein product: CASSLTGTARVTQYF.

With respect to this clonotype: This clone may be a read error of a much larger clone one base away. The chain uses TRBV6-9 and TRBJ2-1; D tentatively fits TRBD1 or TRBD2 (5 bases each). This CDR3 is built from 16 residues. Germline V gives CDR1 MNHGY, CDR2 SVAAGI. CDR3 residues: CASCHPTGTGCNERFF. For the CDR3, the DNA is TGTGCCAGCTGTCATCCGACCGGGACCGGTTGCAATGAGCGGTTCTTC.

Only a few counts were recorded for this clonotype. The chain employs TRBV9 and TRBJ1-5, with a tentative D call TRBD1 (6 bases). With 2 bases removed from V and 1 base from J, the gap between germline ends came to 13 bases. Germline CDR1 is SGDLS and CDR2 is YYNGEE. The CDR3 is 16 amino acids. Written as DNA, the CDR3 is TGTGCCAGCAGCGTGCGGGTCACAGGGAGCAATCAGCCCCAGCATTTT. Translated, it gives CASSVRVTGSNQPQHF.

This clonotype was detected ten times or more. V is TRBV3-1 and J is TRBJ2-1; TRBD1 agrees at 7 bases. CDR1 LGHDT and CDR2 YNNKEL come from the germline V gene (reference sequence). V lost 3 bases, J lost 2 bases, and 7 bases stayed unmatched. There are 16 residues in the CDR3. CDR3 nucleotide sequence: TGTGCCAGCAGCCACTCCGGGGACAGCCCCTACAATGAGCAGTTCTTC. Amino acid sequence: CASSHSGDSPYNEQFF.

This clonotype was found many times. V usage is TRBV20-1 and J usage is TRBJ2-7; 7 bases are a match to TRBD1. Germline CDR1 is DFQATT and CDR2 is SNEGSKA (reference sequence). The junction had 12 bases not matched to a gene; V was cut back by 1 base and J by 9 bases. The CDR3 is 14 amino acids. As DNA, the CDR3 is TGCAGTGCTAGAGGGTGGGTACAGGGGCTGGTGCAGTACTTC. This translates into CSARGWVQGLVQYF.

The CDR3 coding sequence is TGTGCCAGCAGCCAAGACGGGGACCCCTCCTACAATGAGCAGTTCTTC. Protein: CASSQDGDPSYNEQFF. V usage is TRBV4-2 and J usage is TRBJ2-1; D may correspond to TRBD1 or TRBD2 (5 bases each). The CDR3 length is 16 residues. Trimming stripped 0 bases from V and 0 bases from J, with 9 bases between. Germline CDR1 is LGHNA and CDR2 is YNFKEQ.